The 31 T cell receptor beta chains presented below share a single source sample, sequenced in a study of blood T cell repertoires in COVID-19 (dated by TCRdb to the early 2020s). The library was generated by the immunoSEQ multiplex PCR assay. In TCRdb, the immuneACCESS table is reduced to in-frame sequences with V and J assigned. These tables do not hold every clone; where another copy was compared, an unresolved V gene accounts for under half, and the others remain unexplained. The sample table shows roughly 90,000 clones, and more than 85% are seen once. The ten largest make up under 6% of the sample. The sequencing input was peripheral blood. The receptors stem from a man aged 40-49 years with acute or convalescent COVID-19.

This chain joins TRBV2 and TRBJ1-6; D perhaps matches TRBD1 (6 bases). The CDR3 sequence is 13 residues long. Germline V lookup: CDR1 SNHLY, CDR2 FYNNEI. V shed 7 bases and J shed 6 bases, with 10 bases lying between them. The CDR3 protein is CASKGQRNSPLHF. The CDR3 bases are TGTGCCAGCAAAGGACAGCGTAATTCACCCCTCCACTTT.

This clone occurred a few times. The chain couples TRBV2 to TRBJ1-1; D is perhaps TRBD1 (5 bases). There are 15 residues in the CDR3. Trimming shortened V by 7 bases and J by 5 bases, and 20 bases separated the two germline ends. Germline V CDR1 and CDR2: SNHLY, FYNNEI. The CDR3 nucleotides read TGTGCCAGCACCCGGGCAGCGGGGGGAGGGACTGAAGCTTTCTTT. It codes for CASTRAAGGGTEAFF. Looking up the rest from reference TRBV2 and TRBJ1-1 gives the full variable domain: EPEVTQTPSHQVTQMGQEVILRCVPISNHLYFYWYRQILGQKVEFLVSFYNNEISEKSEIFDDQFSVERPDGSNFTLKIRSTKLEDSAMYFCASTRAAGGGTEAFFGQGTRLTVV.

The rearrangement links TRBV19 to TRBJ1-3; 8 nucleotides match TRBD1. The CDR3 extends over 18 amino acids. After removal of 6 bases from V and 0 bases from J, the junction contained 13 bases not matched to a gene. Germline-derived CDR1 and CDR2 are LNHDA and SQIVND (reference sequence). In DNA form, the CDR3 reads TGTGCCAGTAGCCGCATGCAACCCAGGGGGCTCTCTGGAAACACCATATATTTT. Translated, it gives CASSRMQPRGLSGNTIYF.

The gene calls are TRBV29-1 and TRBJ1-2, with D perhaps TRBD1 (5 bases). This CDR3 contains 14 residues. Trimming removed 0 bases at V and 5 bases at J, with 13 bases between. CDR1 SQVTM and CDR2 ANQGSEA come from the germline V gene. This CDR3 is CSVEEGDSPYGYTF. CDR3 in DNA: TGCAGCGTTGAAGAGGGTGACAGTCCTTATGGCTACACCTTC.

The chain is built from TRBV9 and TRBJ2-1; the D gene is possibly TRBD2 (6 bases). V was clipped by 2 bases and J by 6 bases, with 12 bases between them. CDR1 is SGDLS and CDR2 is YYNGEE in the germline V gene. This CDR3 contains 14 residues. This CDR3 reads CASSVGVGGNEQFF. CDR3 coding DNA: TGTGCCAGCAGCGTTGGGGTGGGGGGCAATGAGCAGTTCTTC.

This clone was observed a few times. V is TRBV11-3 and J is TRBJ2-1, with 10 bases fitting TRBD2. Unmatched junction bases numbered 7, after V lost 1 base and J lost 10 bases. The length of the CDR3 is 15 residues. Per germline, CDR1 SGHNT and CDR2 YENEEA. The CDR3 DNA is TGTGCCAGCAGCTTAGCCTCTAGCGGGGGATGGGAGCAGTTCTTC. Encoded protein: CASSLASSGGWEQFF. The full variable domain, completed using reference TRBV11-3 and TRBJ2-1, is EAGVVQSPRYKIIEKKQPVAFWCNPISGHNTLYWYLQNLGQGPELLIRYENEEAVDDSQLPKDRFSAERLKGVDSTLKIQPAELGDSAVYLCASSLASSGGWEQFFGPGTRLTVL.

CDR3 in DNA: TGTGCCAGCAGCTTAGGGCAGGGCCATTTCAATAATAGCAATCAGCCCCAGCATTTT. This encodes CASSLGQGHFNNSNQPQHF. V and J are TRBV7-3 and TRBJ1-5; D is perhaps TRBD1 (5 bases). Germline lookup yields CDR1 SGHTA and CDR2 FQGTGA. This CDR3 is built from 19 residues. Trimming left V 2 bases short and J 0 bases short, with 20 bases between.

The genes are TRBV5-4 and TRBJ2-2; weak D call: TRBD2 (6 bases). Trimming took off 4 bases at V and 6 bases at J, with 13 bases between the two ends. Germline CDR1 and CDR2: SGHNT and YYREEE (reference sequence). The CDR3 is made up of 14 amino acids. The CDR3 spells CASSETLAPGELFF. CDR3 sequence (DNA): TGTGCCAGCAGCGAGACACTAGCTCCCGGGGAGCTGTTTTTT.

This clone occurred a few times. The sample contains more than one DNA sequence encoding this CDR3. The gene calls are TRBV10-3 and TRBJ2-7, with a possible D match to TRBD1 (5 bases). Germline V gene lookup returns CDR1 ENHRY and CDR2 SYGVKD. The V and J ends lost 6 bases and 1 base respectively, with 7 bases between them. The CDR3 length is 12 residues. CDR3 amino acids: CAISDSSYEQYF. The CDR3, as DNA: TGTGCCATCAGCGACAGTTCCTACGAGCAGTACTTC.

Only one count was recorded for this clone. The CDR3 region has the DNA TGCGCCAGCAGCCAAGCCGCTAGCGGGGGGGCGTTAGGGGAGACCCAGTACTTC. Amino acids: CASSQAASGGALGETQYF. The chain uses TRBV4-1 and TRBJ2-5; 12 bases align to TRBD2. This CDR3 spans 18 amino acids. V was pared by 1 base and J by 5 bases, with 11 bases of the junction left unmatched. Per the germline V gene, CDR1 is MGHRA and CDR2 is YSYEKL.

V is TRBV11-2 and J is TRBJ1-1, with a tentative D call TRBD1 (5 bases). Per the germline V gene, CDR1 is SGHAT and CDR2 is FQNNGV. CDR3 size: 13 residues. V was shortened by 3 bases and J by 7 bases, with 12 bases between the two germline ends. Here the CDR3 DNA reads TGTGCCAGCAGCTTTTGGGGCGGGATTGAAGCTTTCTTT. This codes for CASSFWGGIEAFF.

The chain couples TRBV14 to TRBJ2-7; 7 bases fit TRBD1. This CDR3 is built from 12 residues. Germline V gives CDR1 SGHDN, CDR2 FVKESK. With 5 bases clipped from V and 6 bases from J, the junction kept 4 bases outside the gene matches. CDR3 in DNA: TGTGCCAGCAGCTTCACAGGGGCCGAGCAGTACTTC. This sequence encodes CASSFTGAEQYF.

The V and J genes are TRBV6-2 or TRBV6-3 and TRBJ1-6; 8 bases are a match to TRBD1. The CDR3 consists of 14 residues. The V segment lost 6 bases and the J segment 7 bases; nucleotides outside the gene matches: 5. The germline gives CDR1 MNHEY, CDR2 SVGEGT. CDR3 sequence reads: CASSRTGLNSPLHF. The DNA of the CDR3 is TGTGCCAGCAGCCGGACAGGGTTAAATTCACCCCTCCACTTT.

The genes are TRBV12-2 and TRBJ2-6; the table's D call, TRBD2, was not checked against the DNA. TRBV12-2 is a recognized pseudogene. The CDR3 is made up of 18 amino acids. The CDR3 bases are TGTGCAAGTCGCACACGCCGGAGACTGAGCTCTGGGGCCAACGTCCTGACTTTC. Translated: CASRTRRRLSSGANVLTF.

CDR3 sequence reads: CASSYSRAGGGEQYF. CDR3 DNA sequence: TGTGCCAGCAGTTACTCTCGAGCGGGAGGAGGTGAGCAGTACTTC. The V gene is TRBV6-5, the J gene TRBJ2-7; 9 bases are a match to TRBD2. Unmatched junction bases numbered 7, after V lost 0 bases and J lost 7 bases. The length of the CDR3 is 15 residues. Germline CDR1 is MNHEY and CDR2 is SVGAGI.

V is TRBV3-1 (or the pseudogene TRBV3-2) and J is TRBJ2-3; D is perhaps TRBD2 (6 bases). V was trimmed by 0 bases and J by 7 bases, leaving 14 bases between them. CDR1 is LGHDT and CDR2 is YNNKEL in the germline V gene (reference sequence). The CDR3 consists of 15 residues. In DNA form, the CDR3 reads TGTGCCAGCAGCCAAGATCCAGGACTAACAAATACGCAGTATTTT. Translation gives CASSQDPGLTNTQYF.

CDR3 in DNA: TGTGCCTGGAGTCCGCAACGGGGAGAGACCCAGTACTTC. This translates into CAWSPQRGETQYF. This rearrangement joins TRBV30 to TRBJ2-5; weak D call: TRBD2 (5 bases). The germline V and J ends were trimmed by 2 bases and 4 bases, with 11 bases remaining between them. The CDR3 is 13 amino acids. CDR1 and CDR2 (germline): GTSNPN, SVGIG (reference sequence).

The sample holds a few counts of this clone. The chain joins TRBV3-1 (or the pseudogene TRBV3-2) to TRBJ1-6; no definite D call. The germline V and J ends were trimmed by 5 bases and 13 bases, with 15 bases remaining between them. The CDR3 extends over 13 amino acids. The germline CDR1 and CDR2 sequences are LGHDT and YNNKEL (reference sequence). Here the CDR3 reads CASSGRGPSPLHF. The CDR3 bases are TGTGCCAGCAGCGGCAGAGGTCCCTCCCCCCTCCACTTT.

The chain combines TRBV3-1 (or the pseudogene TRBV3-2) with TRBJ2-5, with D unclear. The V and J ends lost 0 bases and 2 bases respectively, with 13 bases between them. The CDR3 is made up of 16 amino acids. CDR1 is LGHDT, CDR2 YNNKEL, per germline (reference sequence). The CDR3 sequence: CASSQERRFAQETQYF. The CDR3 nucleotides read TGTGCCAGCAGCCAAGAACGGCGGTTCGCACAAGAGACCCAGTACTTC.

V usage is TRBV5-4 and J usage is TRBJ2-5; TRBD1 matches at 8 bases. This CDR3 contains 15 residues. V dropped 4 bases and J dropped 2; count of bases not matched to a gene: 7. The germline gives CDR1 SGHNT, CDR2 YYREEE (reference sequence). The CDR3 spells CASSPPHRGQETQYF. Written as DNA, the CDR3 is TGTGCCAGCAGCCCCCCCCACAGGGGGCAAGAGACCCAGTACTTC.

The chain links TRBV27 to TRBJ2-3, with D possibly being TRBD1 (7 bases). V gave up 0 bases and J gave up 2 bases, with 24 bases separating them. Germline lookup yields CDR1 MNHEY and CDR2 SMNVEV (reference sequence). The CDR3 spans 20 residues. The CDR3 protein is CASSLSPDRAGTGDTDTQYF. In DNA form, the CDR3 reads TGTGCCAGCAGTTTATCCCCCGACAGGGCCGGGACTGGGGACACAGATACGCAGTATTTT.

The CDR3 here is CASSFAGVGVAEQYF. CDR3 nucleotide sequence: TGTGCCAGCAGCTTCGCGGGGGTGGGGGTCGCGGAGCAGTACTTC. V and J are TRBV13 and TRBJ2-7, with TRBD2 identical over 7 bases. The CDR3 is made up of 15 amino acids. The germline gives CDR1 PRHDT, CDR2 FYEKMQ (reference sequence). J lost 7 bases, V lost 3 bases, and 12 bases had no gene match.

The chain carries TRBV15 and TRBJ2-5, with no clear D. CDR3 size: 14 residues. CDR1 and CDR2 from the germline V gene are LNHNV and YYDKDF (reference sequence). V shed 1 base and J shed 3 bases, with 9 bases lying between them. CDR3 residues: CATSRGPTKETQYF. In nucleotides, the CDR3 is TGTGCCACCAGCAGAGGCCCGACAAAAGAGACCCAGTACTTC.

J is TRBJ1-5 and V is TRBV12-3 or TRBV12-4, with D perhaps TRBD1 (5 bases). Trimming pared 3 bases from V and 6 bases from J, leaving 9 bases between. This CDR3 is built from 13 residues. CDR3 loop: CASSLGGSQPQHF. CDR3 nucleotides: TGTGCCAGCAGTTTGGGGGGTAGTCAGCCCCAGCATTTT.

This clone appeared once. V and J are TRBV19 and TRBJ2-7; TRBD2 agrees at 11 bases. The CDR3 extends over 17 amino acids. The V gene end was trimmed by 1 base and the J gene end by 3 bases; junction bases not matched to a gene: 8. Germline CDR1 is LNHDA and CDR2 is SQIVND (reference sequence). The chain's CDR3 is CASSIAHSTSGIYEQYF. The CDR3 DNA follows: TGTGCCAGTAGTATAGCTCACTCGACTAGCGGGATCTACGAGCAGTACTTC.

The chain couples TRBV7-2 to TRBJ1-3; maybe TRBD1 (5 bases). The CDR3 has 15 residues. The V gene's germline CDR1 is SGHTA and CDR2 FQGNSA. V dropped 5 bases and J dropped 0 bases, with 11 bases sitting between them. The CDR3 loop reads CASSIRGGSGNTIYF. In nucleotides, the CDR3 is TGTGCCAGCAGCATCCGCGGGGGCTCTGGAAACACCATATATTTT.

Here the CDR3 reads CASSVDNGVSGYTF. In nucleotides, the CDR3 is TGTGCCAGCAGCGTAGATAACGGAGTATCAGGCTACACCTTC. V is TRBV9 and J is TRBJ1-2; D gene unclear. The CDR3 runs 14 residues. The V end was cut by 0 bases, the J end by 8 bases, with 14 bases between. Per the germline V gene, CDR1 is SGDLS and CDR2 is YYNGEE.

The chain has TRBV6-4 and TRBJ1-1, with 8 bases aligning to TRBD1. The CDR3 is 14 amino acids. The ends lost 0 bases at V and 7 bases at J; junction bases unmatched: 4. The germline V gene has CDR1 MRHNA and CDR2 SNTAGT. CDR3 in DNA: TGTGCCAGCAGTGACTCGGGTACAGGGGGTGAAGCTTTCTTT. Translation: CASSDSGTGGEAFF.

The V call is TRBV10-1, the J call TRBJ2-1, with 11 nucleotides matching TRBD1. CDR1 is WNHNN and CDR2 is SYGVQD in the germline V gene (reference sequence). V trimming: 0 bases; J trimming: 7 bases; junction bases outside the gene matches: 8. The CDR3 has 17 residues. CDR3 sequence reads: CASSESNPGQGENEQFF. The CDR3 nucleotides are TGCGCCAGCAGTGAGTCGAATCCGGGACAGGGGGAGAATGAGCAGTTCTTC.

The chain carries TRBV4-1 and TRBJ2-5, with D possibly matching TRBD2 (6 bases). V gave up 5 bases and J gave up 3 bases, with 13 bases separating them. This CDR3 comprises 14 residues. Germline CDR1 reads MGHRA; CDR2 reads YSYEKL. In DNA form, the CDR3 reads TGCGCCAGCAGCTTAACCTGGAGGGAAGAGACCCAGTACTTC. Protein sequence: CASSLTWREETQYF.

Only one count was recorded for this clone. J is TRBJ2-6 and V is TRBV6-6, with D hard to call. The CDR3 length is 15 residues. Looked up from germline, CDR1 is MNHNY and CDR2 is SVGAGI (reference sequence). V lost 0 bases and J lost 2, with 5 bases in between. The CDR3 here is CASSYSQAGANVLTF. The DNA for the CDR3 is TGTGCCAGCAGTTACTCCCAGGCTGGGGCCAACGTCCTGACTTTC.